The sequence of this T cell receptor beta chain was determined in a study of blood T cells in healthy people across ages. Sample-barcoded 5' priming and a J-beta primer mix drove a second PCR of about 6 to 12 cycles. Tagging of each cDNA molecule was performed by a template-switch adaptor with 12 random nucleotides. TCRdb re-analysed the 5' RACE reads in MiXCR, keeping a single row per CDR3 protein. The sample lists approximately 880,000 distinct CDR3 sequences; about 44% were seen once. This clonotype appeared many times. The CDR3 is 13 residues long. Germline CDR1 is DFQATT and CDR2 is SNEGSKA (reference sequence). V dropped 6 bases and J dropped 7 bases, with 16 bases sitting between them.

The clonotype comes from a man aged 25-45 years in good health. This chain joins TRBV20-1 and TRBJ2-1; maybe TRBD1 (6 bases). Sequencing was performed on blood. CDR3 sequence reads: CSAGQLGRNEQFF. CDR3 DNA sequence: TGCAGTGCCGGACAGCTGGGGCGTAATGAGCAGTTCTTC.